The 14 T cell receptor beta chains listed next were all sequenced from one sample in a study of blood T cells in healthy people across ages. Combining a sample-barcoded 5' primer with a J-beta primer mix, a second PCR ran for roughly 7 to 12 cycles. MiXCR, applied by TCRdb to the 5' RACE reads, yields one record per CDR3 protein. This sample has hundreds of thousands of distinct CDR3 sequences, with about 30% found just once. Sequences were obtained from blood. All receptors come from a woman at least 80 years old in good health.

The rearrangement links TRBV30 to TRBJ1-1; possible D gene TRBD1, 5 bases. V lost 7 bases, J lost 0 bases, and 15 bases lay in between. Germline-derived CDR1 and CDR2 are GTSNPN and SVGIG (reference sequence). This CDR3 comprises 14 residues. The CDR3 nucleotides read TGTGCCTATGCACCGGGACGGTTGAACACTGAAGCTTTCTTT. It codes for CAYAPGRLNTEAFF.

This clonotype was found a few times. CDR3 DNA: TGTGCCGAGGGTAGGCCGAACACTGAAGCTTTCTTT. Translating gives CAEGRPNTEAFF. V and J are TRBV28 and TRBJ1-1; D gene unclear. The germline V and J ends were trimmed by 11 bases and 1 base, with 11 bases remaining between them. This CDR3 region has 12 residues. CDR1 and CDR2 from the germline V gene are MDHEN and SYDVKM.

The genes are TRBV7-9 and TRBJ1-2; D may be TRBD1 (6 bases). V lost 4 bases, J lost 4 bases, and 19 bases lay in between. The CDR3 extends over 16 amino acids. Per the germline V gene, CDR1 is SEHNR and CDR2 is FQNEAQ (reference sequence). The CDR3 protein is CASSSSAGVVPYGYTF. The CDR3 DNA follows: TGTGCCAGCAGCTCAAGCGCAGGGGTCGTCCCCTATGGCTACACCTTC.

This clonotype came up many times. The gene calls are TRBV20-1 and TRBJ1-2; D is unresolved. This CDR3 has 13 residues. The germline V gene encodes CDR1 DFQATT and CDR2 SNEGSKA (reference sequence). Trimming removed 3 bases from V and 3 bases from J, with 11 bases in between. This CDR3 reads CSARQSGDYGYTF. The CDR3 region has the DNA TGCAGTGCTAGGCAGAGTGGGGACTATGGCTACACCTTC.

This clonotype occurred a few times. The chain couples TRBV7-2 to TRBJ2-7, with 11 bases that match TRBD2. Near its end, the DNA agrees better with TRBJ2-5, so the J call may be wrong. CDR3 length: 15 residues. Looked up from germline, CDR1 is SGHTA and CDR2 is FQGNSA. Here the CDR3 DNA reads TGTGCCAGCAGCTTATTAGGGACTAGCGGAGAGACCCAGTACTTC. Protein sequence: CASSLLGTSGETQYF.

To note about this clonotype: It may be a read error: a sequence one base away is much more abundant. V and J are TRBV6-2 or TRBV6-3 and TRBJ1-5; D may be TRBD1 (6 bases). There are 15 residues in the CDR3. CDR1 is MNHEY and CDR2 is SVGEGT in the germline V gene. CDR3 nucleotides: TGTGCCGGCAGCCCGTGGGGGGCTACCAATCAGCCCCAGCATTTT. As protein: CAGSPWGATNQPQHF.

V is TRBV30 and J is TRBJ2-5; D not resolved. The CDR3 is 13 residues long. Germline CDR1 GTSNPN, CDR2 SVGIG (reference sequence). V lost 0 bases to trimming and J lost 11 bases, with 16 bases between them. The CDR3 reads CAWSVRLNNEQYF. CDR3 sequence (DNA): TGTGCCTGGAGTGTACGCCTTAACAATGAGCAGTACTTC. Together with reference TRBV30 and TRBJ2-5, the CDR3 gives the full variable domain: SQTIHQWPATLVQPVGSPLSLECTVEGTSNPNLYWYRQAAGRGLQLLFYSVGIGQISSEVPQNLSASRPQDRQFILSSKKLLLSDSGFYLCAWSVRLNNEQYFGPGTRLLVL.

The chain has TRBV28 and TRBJ2-1, with 7 bases lining up with TRBD2. Germline assignment: CDR1 MDHEN and CDR2 SYDVKM. Trimming removed 5 bases from V and 7 bases from J; junction bases left unmatched: 11. The CDR3 is 15 amino acids. CDR3 coding DNA: TGTGCCAGCAGTCCGCCCGGGGGGAGGGCTAATGAGCAGTTCTTC. Translation: CASSPPGGRANEQFF.

A single count supports this clonotype. The V and J genes are TRBV4-2 and TRBJ2-3; D gene uncertain. CDR3 length: 13 residues. Trimming removed 0 bases at V and 7 bases at J, with 8 bases between. Germline values: CDR1 LGHNA, CDR2 YNFKEQ. In nucleotides, the CDR3 is TGTGCCAGCAGCCAAGAAGTATCAAATACGCAGTATTTT. Amino acids: CASSQEVSNTQYF.

This clonotype was observed a handful of times. This sequence joins TRBV27 and TRBJ2-2; D perhaps matches TRBD1 (6 bases). This CDR3 contains 16 residues. Germline V gives CDR1 MNHEY, CDR2 SMNVEV (reference sequence). V lost 2 bases, J lost 4 bases, and 14 bases lay in between. The CDR3 DNA reads TGTGCCAGCAGTTTACAGGGGCGGGTCGGCACCGGGGAGCTGTTTTTT. Translated: CASSLQGRVGTGELFF.

There are a few counts of this clonotype. Being one base from a much bigger clone, this may be a read error. J is TRBJ2-5 and V is TRBV6-1, with TRBD2 matching 8 bases. Looked up from germline, CDR1 is MNHNS and CDR2 is SASEGT. Trimming at V came to 8 bases and at J to 11 bases, leaving 13 bases not matched to a gene. This CDR3 comprises 13 residues. The CDR3 region is CASPGLVSNEQYF. The CDR3 coding sequence is TGTGCCAGCCCGGGACTAGTTAGTAATGAGCAGTACTTC.

This clonotype was counted many times. The CDR3 DNA is TGTGCCAGCAGTTACGGGGCAGGAATGGCTTTCTTT. Protein: CASSYGAGMAFF. This chain joins TRBV6-2 or TRBV6-3 and TRBJ1-1, with D tentatively TRBD1 (5 bases). CDR1 and CDR2 from the germline V gene are MNHEY and SVGEGT. The CDR3 runs to 12 residues. The V end lost 2 bases, the J end lost 11 bases, and 12 bases lay between the germline ends.

The V call is TRBV29-1, the J call TRBJ2-7, with 8 bases identical to TRBD2. The germline V gene encodes CDR1 SQVTM and CDR2 ANQGSEA. This CDR3 is 15 amino acids long. Germline trimming cut 5 bases from V and 3 bases from J; bases unmatched to any gene: 12. The CDR3 loop is CSVRQGRGLGYEQYF. The CDR3 bases are TGCAGCGTTCGCCAGGGCAGGGGACTAGGCTACGAGCAGTACTTC.

This clonotype was counted at least ten times. This chain connects TRBV7-2 to TRBJ1-6; 7 bases align to TRBD1. The CDR3 sequence is 14 residues long. Germline V CDR1 and CDR2: SGHTA, FQGNSA. J gave up 6 bases and V 4 bases, and 3 bases lay outside the gene matches. Here the CDR3 reads CASSSGQFNSPLHF. CDR3 nucleotide sequence: TGTGCCAGCAGCTCGGGACAGTTTAATTCACCCCTCCACTTT.